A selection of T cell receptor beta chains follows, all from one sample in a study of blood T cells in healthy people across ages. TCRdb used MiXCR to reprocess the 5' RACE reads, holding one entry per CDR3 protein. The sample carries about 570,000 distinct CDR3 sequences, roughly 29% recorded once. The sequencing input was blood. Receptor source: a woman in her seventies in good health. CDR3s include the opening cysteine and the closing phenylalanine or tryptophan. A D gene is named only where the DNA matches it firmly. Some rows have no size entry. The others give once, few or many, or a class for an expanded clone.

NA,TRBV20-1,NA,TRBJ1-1,TGCAGTGCAGTGCCTCCCAGGGGCTCTGGGGCTTTCTTT,CSAVPPRGSGAFF
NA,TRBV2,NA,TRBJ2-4,TGTGCCAGCAGGGGGACGTCCTCTCTAGCCAAAAACATTCAGTACTTC,CASRGTSSLAKNIQYF
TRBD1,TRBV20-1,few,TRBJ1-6,TGCAGTGCCCCGGGGACAGATAATTCACCCCTCCACTTT,CSAPGTDNSPLHF
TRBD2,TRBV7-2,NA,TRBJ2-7,TGTGCCAGCAGCTTCGGACTAGCGGGGGGGTCTACCTACGAGCAGTACTTC,CASSFGLAGGSTYEQYF
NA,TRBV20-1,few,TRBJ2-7,TGCAGTGCTAGAGATAGTCTAGTCTACGAGCAGTACTTC,CSARDSLVYEQYF
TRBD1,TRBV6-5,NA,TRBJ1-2,TGTGCCAGCAGTAAGGACAGGGTGGTGTGGGGCTACACCTTC,CASSKDRVVWGYTF
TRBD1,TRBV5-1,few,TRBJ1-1,TGCGCCAGCGGCTCCGGACAGGGGGGCGAAGCTTTCTTT,CASGSGQGGEAFF
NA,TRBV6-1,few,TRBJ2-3,TGTGCCACTTTGTCCTCTAGCACAGATACGCAGTATTTT,CATLSSSTDTQYF
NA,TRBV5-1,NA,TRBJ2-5,TGCGCCAGCAGGGACAACACCCTTGGGGAGACCCAGTACTTC,CASRDNTLGETQYF
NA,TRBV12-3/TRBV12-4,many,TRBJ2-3,TGTGCCAGCGGGGGGACGGCTACCACAGATACGCAGTATTTT,CASGGTATTDTQYF
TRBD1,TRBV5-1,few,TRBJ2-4,TGCGCCAGCAGCCCCACATTTGGGAACAGGGGCCATGAGTACTTC,CASSPTFGNRGHEYF
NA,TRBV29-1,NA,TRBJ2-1,TGCAGCGTTGAAGTTGGGGGCAGCTCCTACAATGAGCAGTTCTTC,CSVEVGGSSYNEQFF
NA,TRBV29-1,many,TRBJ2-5,TGCAGCGTTGAATACCAAGAGACCCAGTACTTC,CSVEYQETQYF
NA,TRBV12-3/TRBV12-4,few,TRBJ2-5,TGTGCCAGCAGTTTTACCAGAAGTTATCAAGAGACCCAGTACTTC,CASSFTRSYQETQYF
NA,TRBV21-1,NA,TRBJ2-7,TGTGCCAGCAGCAGCCTAACCAGGACAGGGGGCCGGTACGAGCAGTACTTC,CASSSLTRTGGRYEQYF
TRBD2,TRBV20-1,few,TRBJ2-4,TGCAGTGCCCAAAGCCGGGGGGAGTTAGCCAAAAACATTCAGTACTTC,CSAQSRGELAKNIQYF
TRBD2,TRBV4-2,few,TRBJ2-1,TGTGCCAGCAGCCAGACCGGGACTAGCGGGGTGGATGAGCAGTTCTTC,CASSQTGTSGVDEQFF
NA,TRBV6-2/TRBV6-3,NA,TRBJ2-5,TGTGCCAGCAGTAGGGACAATGGACCGAAAGAGGCCCAGTACTTC,CASSRDNGPKEAQYF
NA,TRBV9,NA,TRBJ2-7,TGTGCCAGCGGCCCAACCGGGCAAAACTACGAGCAGTACTTC,CASGPTGQNYEQYF
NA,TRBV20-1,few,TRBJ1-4,TGCAGTGCCTTCGGACAGAATAATGAAAAACTGTTTTTT,CSAFGQNNEKLFF
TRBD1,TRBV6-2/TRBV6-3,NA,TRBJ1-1,TGTGCCAGCGCGGACAGGGGCATTGAAGCTTTCTTT,CASADRGIEAFF
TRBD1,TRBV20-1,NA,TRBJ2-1,TGCAGCGCTAGAACTTTAGGGACAGGATACAATGAGCAGTTCTTC,CSARTLGTGYNEQFF
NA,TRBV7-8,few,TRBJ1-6,TGTGCCAGCAGCTTAGAAGCGGGAAAATCACCCCTCCACTTT,CASSLEAGKSPLHF
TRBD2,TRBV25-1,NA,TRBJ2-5,TGTGCCAGCAGTGAATGGTCCGGGACTAGCCCCAAGACCCAGTACTTC,CASSEWSGTSPKTQYF
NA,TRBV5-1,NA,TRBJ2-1,TGCGCCAGCAGCTCCGGACTCCGCAATGAGCAGTTCTTC,CASSSGLRNEQFF
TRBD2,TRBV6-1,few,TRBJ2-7,TGTGCCAGCTCCTCTCCGTTGAGACTAGCGGGGGGTGGACGCTACGAGCAGTACTTC,CASSSPLRLAGGGRYEQYF
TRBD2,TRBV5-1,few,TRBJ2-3,TGCGCCAGCAGCCCAGGACTAGAGTCAGATACGCAGTATTTT,CASSPGLESDTQYF
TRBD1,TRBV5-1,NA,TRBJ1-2,TGCGCCAGCACCCATGGGACAGGATCCACGTCGTATGGCTACACCTTC,CASTHGTGSTSYGYTF
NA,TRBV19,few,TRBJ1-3,TGTGCCAGTAGTAAAGGACGGAACTCTGGAAACACCATATATTTT,CASSKGRNSGNTIYF